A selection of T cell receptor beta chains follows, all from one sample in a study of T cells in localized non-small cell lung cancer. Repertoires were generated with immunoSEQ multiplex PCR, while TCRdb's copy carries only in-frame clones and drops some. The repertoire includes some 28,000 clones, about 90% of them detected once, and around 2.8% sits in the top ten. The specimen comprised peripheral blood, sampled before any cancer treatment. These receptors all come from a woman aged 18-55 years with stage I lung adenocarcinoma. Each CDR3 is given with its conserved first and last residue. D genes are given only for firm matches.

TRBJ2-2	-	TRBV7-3	CASSLSTGRTRELFF
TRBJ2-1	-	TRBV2	CASSAEVAINEQFF
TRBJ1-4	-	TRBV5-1	CASSLRGGDEKLFF
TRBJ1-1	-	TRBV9	CASSVAGLNTEAFF
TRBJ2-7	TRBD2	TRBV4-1	CASSQGLAGEDYEQYF
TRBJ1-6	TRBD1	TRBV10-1	CASSLDREASPLHF
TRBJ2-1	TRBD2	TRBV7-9	CASISSGRSYNEQFF
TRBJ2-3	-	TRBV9	CASNGGTDTQYF
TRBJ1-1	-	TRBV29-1	CSVESRDRHTEAFF
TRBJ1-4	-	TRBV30	CAWSVQANILTNEKLFF
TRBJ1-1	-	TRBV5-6	CASSFVQNTEAFF
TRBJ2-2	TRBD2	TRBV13	CASSGLAGGPGELFF
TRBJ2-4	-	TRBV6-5	CASSYSPRPVNIQYF
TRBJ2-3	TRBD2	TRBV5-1	CASRGASGRATDTQYF
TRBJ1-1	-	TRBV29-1	CSVDPEDTEAFF
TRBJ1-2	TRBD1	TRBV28	CASSDLGGYYGYTF
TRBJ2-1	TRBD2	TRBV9	CASSVSGISYNEQFF
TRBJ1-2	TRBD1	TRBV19	CASLVSGTGLYGYTF
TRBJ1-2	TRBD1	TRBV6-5	CASSSGDRPYGYTF
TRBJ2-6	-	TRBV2	CASSEVSSGANVLTF
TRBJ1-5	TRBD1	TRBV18	CASSPEGALNQPQHF
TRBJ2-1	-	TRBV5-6	CASSPGGAREFF
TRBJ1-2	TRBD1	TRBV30	CAWRGDRVDYGYTF
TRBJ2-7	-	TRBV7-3	CASSPDGVLIYEQYF
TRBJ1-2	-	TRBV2	CASSQEETNYGYTF
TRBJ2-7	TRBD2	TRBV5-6	CASSSGGPGEQYF